The rows below give T cell receptor beta chains drawn from one sample of a study of blood T cell repertoires in COVID-19. The data were produced by immunoSEQ multiplex PCR, yet TCRdb's version contains in-frame clones alone and is incomplete. Of 100,000 or so clones in the sample, roughly 92% were seen once. Input material: peripheral blood. The receptors stem from a man in his fifties or sixties with active COVID-19. CDR3s include the opening cysteine and the closing phenylalanine or tryptophan. The D gene is left open where the match is weak. Some rows mark clone size as missing; the rest say once, few, many or name a class of expanded clone.

>TRBJ1-3|-|TRBV28|-
CASSLSGAGNTIYF
TGTGCCAGCAGTTTATCGGGGGCTGGAAACACCATATATTTT
>TRBJ2-7|-|TRBV29-1|-
CSAGSLGGEQYF
TGCAGCGCAGGATCACTAGGGGGCGAGCAGTACTTC
>TRBJ1-1|-|TRBV10-1|-
CASSESGRTEAFF
TGCGCCAGCAGTGAGTCGGGGCGGACTGAAGCTTTCTTT
>TRBJ2-7|TRBD2|TRBV30|-
CAWSMVAGGYEQYF
TGTGCCTGGAGTATGGTAGCGGGAGGGTACGAGCAGTACTTC
>TRBJ2-1|TRBD1|TRBV5-1|few
CASSYDRGHYNEQFF
TGCGCCAGCAGCTACGACAGGGGGCACTACAATGAGCAGTTCTTC
>TRBJ1-1|-|TRBV28|-
CASSLTNTEAFF
TGTGCCAGCAGTTTGACAAACACTGAAGCTTTCTTT
>TRBJ1-2|-|TRBV30|-
CAWSVSGNYGYTF
TGTGCCTGGAGTGTATCGGGGAACTATGGCTACACCTTC
>TRBJ1-6|-|TRBV30|-
CAWKWAFANSPLHF
TGTGCCTGGAAGTGGGCATTTGCTAATTCACCCCTCCACTTT
>TRBJ1-1|-|TRBV11-2|-
CASSFQATEAFF
TGTGCCAGCAGCTTTCAGGCCACTGAAGCTTTCTTT
>TRBJ2-7|TRBD2|TRBV6-5|-
CASRPGTSGDYEQYF
TGTGCCAGCAGGCCGGGGACTAGCGGGGACTACGAGCAGTACTTC
>TRBJ2-6|TRBD2|TRBV19|-
CASMAERGSSGANVLTF
TGTGCCAGTATGGCAGAGCGCGGGAGCTCTGGGGCCAACGTCCTGACTTTC
>TRBJ2-1|-|TRBV18|-
CASSGGLYEQFF
TGTGCCAGCTCCGGGGGGCTCTATGAGCAGTTCTTC
>TRBJ2-3|-|TRBV9|-
CASSMGGTDTQYF
TGTGCCAGCAGCATGGGGGGAACAGATACGCAGTATTTT
>TRBJ1-4|-|TRBV2|-
CASSVGQVQEKLFF
TGTGCCAGCAGTGTGGGGCAGGTTCAGGAAAAACTGTTTTTT
>TRBJ1-1|-|TRBV28|-
CASSSPAPTEAFF
TGTGCCAGCAGTTCTCCCGCGCCCACTGAAGCTTTCTTT
>TRBJ1-2|TRBD1|TRBV29-1|-
CSVEDRGGKASYGYTF
TGCAGCGTTGAAGATCGAGGGGGCAAAGCCTCCTATGGCTACACCTTC
>TRBJ1-2|TRBD1|TRBV5-4|-
CASSLTGVGGYTF
TGTGCCAGCAGCCTCACAGGGGTGGGAGGCTACACCTTC
>TRBJ2-2|-|TRBV6-5|-
CASRRQRSNTGELFF
TGTGCCAGCAGGAGACAGCGTTCGAACACCGGGGAGCTGTTTTTT
>TRBJ2-1|TRBD2|TRBV11-2|-
CASSDLELAEAYNEQFF
TGTGCCAGCAGCGACCTCGAGCTAGCGGAAGCTTACAATGAGCAGTTCTTC
>TRBJ2-2|TRBD2|TRBV11-3|-
CASSASGRANTGELFF
TGTGCCAGCAGCGCTAGCGGGAGGGCGAACACCGGGGAGCTGTTTTTT
>TRBJ2-2|-|TRBV5-4|-
CASSIIDTGELFF
TGTGCCAGCAGCATTATAGACACCGGGGAGCTGTTTTTT
>TRBJ2-5|TRBD1|TRBV11-3|-
CASSIRQGETQYF
TGTGCCAGCAGCATTAGACAGGGAGAGACCCAGTACTTC
>TRBJ2-7|-|TRBV9|-
CASSVAGTQGLYEQYF
TGTGCCAGCAGCGTAGCTGGCACTCAGGGGCTCTACGAGCAGTACTTC
>TRBJ2-5|TRBD1|TRBV5-6|-
CASSRGTGLAETQYF
TGTGCCAGCAGCCGGGGGACAGGGCTAGCAGAGACCCAGTACTTC
>TRBJ2-1|TRBD2|TRBV11-2|-
CASVPTSGRLYNEQFF
TGTGCCAGCGTGCCCACTAGCGGGAGGCTATACAATGAGCAGTTCTTC
>TRBJ2-7|-|TRBV27|-
CASGFRLASEQYF
TGTGCCAGCGGCTTCAGACTGGCTTCCGAGCAGTACTTC
>TRBJ2-5|TRBD1|TRBV5-4|-
CASSSGQKEETQYF
TGTGCCAGCAGCTCGGGACAGAAGGAAGAGACCCAGTACTTC
>TRBJ1-1|-|TRBV18|-
CASSQGQNTEAFF
TGTGCCAGCTCACAGGGACAAAACACTGAAGCTTTCTTT
>TRBJ1-2|TRBD1|TRBV2|-
CASSEGDRGFYGYTF
TGTGCCAGCAGTGAAGGGGACAGGGGGTTCTATGGCTACACCTTC
>TRBJ1-5|-|TRBV30|-
CAWSVRRPGGNQPQHF
TGTGCCTGGAGTGTCAGAAGGCCAGGGGGCAATCAGCCCCAGCATTTT
>TRBJ2-3|-|TRBV11-3|once
CASSPYETGVQYF
TGTGCCAGCAGCCCCTACGAGACCGGGGTGCAGTATTTT
>TRBJ1-1|TRBD1|TRBV7-2|once
CASRSGQENTEAFF
TGTGCCAGCAGATCCGGACAGGAGAACACTGAAGCTTTCTTT
>TRBJ2-7|-|TRBV3-1/TRBV3-2|-
CASSSVPQSEQYF
TGTGCCAGCAGCTCCGTGCCCCAGTCTGAGCAGTACTTC
>TRBJ1-2|-|TRBV7-9|-
CASSLGPNYGYTF
TGTGCCAGCAGCTTGGGCCCTAACTATGGCTACACCTTC
>TRBJ2-7|TRBD1|TRBV3-1/TRBV3-2|-
CASSQPRDRGSYEQYF
TGTGCCAGCAGCCAGCCGCGGGACAGGGGAAGCTACGAGCAGTACTTC
>TRBJ2-2|-|TRBV5-4|-
CASSLRAGFGELFF
TGTGCCAGCAGCTTGAGGGCAGGGTTCGGGGAGCTGTTTTTT
>TRBJ1-6|TRBD1|TRBV6-5|-
CASWTGSNSPLHF
TGTGCCTCGTGGACAGGCTCAAATTCACCCCTCCACTTT
>TRBJ2-1|-|TRBV19|-
CASSTRGYNEQFF
TGTGCCAGTAGTACCAGGGGCTACAATGAGCAGTTCTTC
>TRBJ2-2|TRBD1|TRBV6-5|-
CASRPTGGNTGELFF
TGTGCCAGCAGGCCCACAGGGGGGAACACCGGGGAGCTGTTTTTT
>TRBJ1-5|-|TRBV12-3/TRBV12-4|-
CASTGGGQPQHF
TGTGCCAGCACCGGAGGTGGGCAGCCCCAGCATTTT
>TRBJ2-5|TRBD1|TRBV10-2|-
CAKFPGQGAEGETQYF
TGCGCCAAGTTCCCGGGACAGGGGGCGGAAGGCGAGACCCAGTACTTC
>TRBJ1-6|-|TRBV11-2|few
CASSFQAESPLHF
TGTGCCAGCAGCTTCCAGGCAGAGTCACCCCTCCACTTT
>TRBJ2-1|TRBD2|TRBV4-2|once
CASSWRLAGGGNEQFF
TGTGCCAGCAGCTGGCGGCTAGCGGGAGGCGGAAATGAGCAGTTCTTC
>TRBJ1-1|-|TRBV5-1|-
CASSSSGTEAFF
TGCGCCAGCAGCTCTTCGGGCACTGAAGCTTTCTTT
>TRBJ1-1|-|TRBV4-1|once
CASSQESNTEAFF
TGCGCCAGCAGCCAAGAAAGCAACACTGAAGCTTTCTTT
>TRBJ2-7|-|TRBV28|-
CASSLAQYQGSYEQYF
TGTGCCAGCAGTTTGGCGCAATATCAGGGCTCCTACGAGCAGTACTTC
>TRBJ1-2|TRBD1|TRBV18|-
CASSQGQESGYTF
TGTGCCAGCTCACAGGGACAGGAATCCGGCTACACCTTC
>TRBJ1-6|TRBD1|TRBV6-5|-
CASSLTGAPSPLHF
TGTGCCAGCAGCCTGACAGGGGCTCCTTCACCCCTCCACTTT
>TRBJ2-1|-|TRBV27|-
CASSLSREGNEQFF
TGTGCCAGCAGTTTATCGAGGGAAGGAAATGAGCAGTTCTTC
>TRBJ2-7|-|TRBV5-4|-
CASRDPTDSSYEQYF
TGTGCCAGCAGGGATCCGACAGATTCCTCCTACGAGCAGTACTTC
>TRBJ2-2|-|TRBV12-3/TRBV12-4|once
CASSKGAGELFF
TGTGCCAGCAGTAAGGGGGCCGGGGAGCTGTTTTTT
>TRBJ2-7|-|TRBV11-2|-
CASSEGGGIHEQYF
TGTGCCAGCAGCGAAGGGGGCGGGATCCACGAGCAGTACTTC
>TRBJ2-1|-|TRBV11-2|-
CASSLSSGSYNEQFF
TGTGCCAGCAGCTTATCGAGCGGGTCTTACAATGAGCAGTTCTTC
>TRBJ1-1|TRBD1|TRBV6-5|-
CASAGQENTEAFF
TGTGCCAGCGCCGGACAGGAGAACACTGAAGCTTTCTTT
>TRBJ2-3|TRBD2|TRBV5-1|once
CASSSGLAGGDTQYF
TGCGCCAGCAGCTCGGGACTAGCGGGAGGAGATACGCAGTATTTT